In its sample, the clone carrying this T cell receptor (beta chain) was seen a few times. The antigen remains undetermined. The germline V gene encodes CDR1 ENHRY and CDR2 SYGVKD. The CDR3 is 17 residues long. J lost 4 bases, V lost 5 bases, and 11 bases had no gene match. Prepared libraries of TCR beta cDNA carried unique molecular identifiers. TCRdb ran MiXCR on the PCR reads and lists one entry per CDR3 protein. The profile covers about half a million distinct CDR3 sequences, with roughly 34% appearing a single time and around 5.9% taken by the ten largest. The data belong to a study of post-analysis software for immune sequencing data. The wider study: The study covered relapsing-remitting, secondary progressive and progressive-relapsing courses of multiple sclerosis.

Findings and caveats of the study: Multiple sclerosis patients showed significantly lower normalized Chao1 diversity than controls did. The F measure placed samples prepared in the same batch into strongly shared clusters. Controls had lower frequencies than patients of about 5 TRBV segments, which included TRBV5-6, TRBV5-1 and TRBV20-1.

The TCR was taken from a girl younger than 18 with multiple sclerosis. Source material: blood. This rearrangement joins TRBV10-3 to TRBJ2-2, with TRBD2 identical over 9 bases. CDR3 sequence (DNA): TGTGCCATCAGTTCCATCGCGGGGGGGCTAGTCACCGGGGAGCTGTTTTTT. This encodes CAISSIAGGLVTGELFF.